This TCR beta chain emerged from a study of T cell repertoires in cytomegalovirus infection. Only one count was recorded for this clonotype. CDR1 MGHRA and CDR2 YSYEKL come from the germline V gene. The CDR3 is 14 amino acids. V lost 1 base and J lost 6, with 13 bases in between. TCRdb re-called the reads through MiXCR, storing one row per CDR3 protein. The repertoire holds about 600,000 distinct CDR3 sequences, approximately 25% seen once, with 8% in the top ten. This clonotype originated in a human donor in good health (CMV status not recorded). Some clones in this sample may be carry-over from other donors' samples. The sequenced sample consisted of CD8+ T cells from PBMCs. This rearrangement joins TRBV4-1 to TRBJ2-7; D is perhaps TRBD1 (6 bases). The CDR3 region has the DNA TGCGCCAGCAGCCAAGTTCAGGGGATTATCGAGCAGTACGTC. It translates to CASSQVQGIIEQYV.